The sequence of this T cell receptor (beta chain) was determined in a study of response to subunit inactivated influenza vaccine. TCRdb independently ran MiXCR on the RT-PCR reads; one entry per CDR3 protein. The sample includes about 620,000 distinct CDR3 sequences, approximately 12% of them seen just once. General study findings and limits: Researchers suggested that each seasonal influenza vaccination recruits few new T cells.

This clonotype was observed many times. Its cognate antigen is unknown. Germline CDR1 and CDR2: SQVTM and ANQGSEA. The CDR3 spans 11 residues. The V end lost 8 bases, the J end lost 3 bases, and 11 bases lay between the germline ends. This clonotype originated in a man aged 50 to 59 who received an inactivated influenza vaccine. The input for sequencing was PBMCs from blood, taken on the day of vaccination. V is TRBV29-1 and J is TRBJ2-7, with D perhaps TRBD1 (6 bases). CDR3 nucleotides: TGCAGCATCCGGGACAACTACGAGCAGTACTTC. Translating gives CSIRDNYEQYF.